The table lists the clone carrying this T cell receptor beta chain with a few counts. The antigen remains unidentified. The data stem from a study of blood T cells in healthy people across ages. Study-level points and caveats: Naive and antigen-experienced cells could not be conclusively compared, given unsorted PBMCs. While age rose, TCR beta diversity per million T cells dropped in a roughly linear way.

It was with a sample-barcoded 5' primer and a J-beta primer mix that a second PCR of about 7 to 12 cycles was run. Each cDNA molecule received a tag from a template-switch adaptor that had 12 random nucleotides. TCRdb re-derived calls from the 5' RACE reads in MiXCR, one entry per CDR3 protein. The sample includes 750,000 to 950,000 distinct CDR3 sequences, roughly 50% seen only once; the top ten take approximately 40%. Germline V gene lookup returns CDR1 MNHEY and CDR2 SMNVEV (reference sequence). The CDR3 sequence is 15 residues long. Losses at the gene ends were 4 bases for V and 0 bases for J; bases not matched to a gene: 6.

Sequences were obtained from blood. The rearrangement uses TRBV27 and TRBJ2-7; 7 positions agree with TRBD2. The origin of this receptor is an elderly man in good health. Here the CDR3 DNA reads TGTGCCAGCAGTTCCTACAGCGGGACCTCCTACGAGCAGTACTTC. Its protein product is CASSSYSGTSYEQYF.